This is a list of T cell receptor beta chains from one sample in a study of regulatory T cells in long-lasting Graves disease. Using its own MiXCR run on the multiplex PCR reads, TCRdb lists one record per CDR3 protein. The sample lists 400,000 to 500,000 distinct CDR3 sequences, under 25% occurring once. Material: peripheral blood mononuclear cells (PBMCs), obtained when the disease was refractory, from a patient treated with antithyroid drugs. The receptors were sampled from a female donor with Graves disease. CDR3s include the opening cysteine and the closing phenylalanine or tryptophan. Each record gives: clone size, CDR3 length, J gene, V gene, CDR3 protein. Rows may omit the clone size; those that give it use once, few, many or a size class.

few | 13 | TRBJ2-5 | TRBV9 | CASNRQGAETQYF
many | 17 | TRBJ2-5 | TRBV20-1 | CSVTGQGGTEFGETQYF
many | 17 | TRBJ1-2 | TRBV28 | CASTDSGARDRNYGYTF
few | 14 | TRBJ2-7 | TRBV29-1 | CSVDTSGITNEQYF
few | 14 | TRBJ2-6 | TRBV29-1 | CSVEDVPGANVLTF
many | 13 | TRBJ1-2 | TRBV20-1 | CSARDLAGNGYTF
many | 14 | TRBJ2-4 | TRBV2 | CASTFSGAKNIQYF
- | 14 | TRBJ1-1 | TRBV20-1 | CSASQEGYGAEAFF
few | 14 | TRBJ1-2 | TRBV6-2/TRBV6-3 | CASSLNGANYGYTF
many | 13 | TRBJ2-7 | TRBV30 | CAWRPPGAVEQYF
- | 13 | TRBJ2-1 | TRBV29-1 | CSVPGTYGNEQFF
many | 12 | TRBJ1-2 | TRBV2 | CATLGSFNGYTF
many | 13 | TRBJ1-1 | TRBV12-3/TRBV12-4 | CASSPRQDTEAFF
few | 16 | TRBJ2-4 | TRBV7-8 | CASSFRPAWAKNIQYF
many | 15 | TRBJ1-4 | TRBV2 | CASSYPGQSNEKLFF
few | 16 | TRBJ2-7 | TRBV18 | CASSQGDLAGASEQYF
- | 13 | TRBJ2-5 | TRBV7-2 | CASGAGVGETQYF
many | 13 | TRBJ2-7 | TRBV14 | CASSRGYSYEQYF
many | 15 | TRBJ1-4 | TRBV6-5 | CASSYSVGGNEKLFF
- | 20 | TRBJ2-2 | TRBV4-1 | CASSQDTASGRTLTTGELFF
- | 14 | TRBJ2-1 | TRBV7-3 | CASSLIGTSNEQFF
many | 13 | TRBJ2-5 | TRBV2 | CASSDPAGGTQYF
few | 17 | TRBJ1-2 | TRBV7-8 | CASSLGVQPRARGGYTF
many | 13 | TRBJ2-7 | TRBV6-5 | CASSYQGSYEQYF
many | 16 | TRBJ2-5 | TRBV20-1 | CSASRYLTAIQETQYF
many | 21 | TRBJ2-5 | TRBV2 | CASGRRAGTSGMVEELETQYF
many | 11 | TRBJ2-5 | TRBV28 | CASTGEETQYF
- | 17 | TRBJ1-3 | TRBV15 | CATSREDGPFSGNTIYF
- | 14 | TRBJ2-7 | TRBV5-5 | CASSLEQFAYEQYF
many | 15 | TRBJ1-1 | TRBV6-1 | CASSGTGGADTEAFF
many | 15 | TRBJ2-2 | TRBV2 | CASSEQGGDTGELFF
few | 14 | TRBJ2-2 | TRBV25-1 | CASSETLDTGELFF
few | 17 | TRBJ2-1 | TRBV28 | CASKASLDLALLNEQFF